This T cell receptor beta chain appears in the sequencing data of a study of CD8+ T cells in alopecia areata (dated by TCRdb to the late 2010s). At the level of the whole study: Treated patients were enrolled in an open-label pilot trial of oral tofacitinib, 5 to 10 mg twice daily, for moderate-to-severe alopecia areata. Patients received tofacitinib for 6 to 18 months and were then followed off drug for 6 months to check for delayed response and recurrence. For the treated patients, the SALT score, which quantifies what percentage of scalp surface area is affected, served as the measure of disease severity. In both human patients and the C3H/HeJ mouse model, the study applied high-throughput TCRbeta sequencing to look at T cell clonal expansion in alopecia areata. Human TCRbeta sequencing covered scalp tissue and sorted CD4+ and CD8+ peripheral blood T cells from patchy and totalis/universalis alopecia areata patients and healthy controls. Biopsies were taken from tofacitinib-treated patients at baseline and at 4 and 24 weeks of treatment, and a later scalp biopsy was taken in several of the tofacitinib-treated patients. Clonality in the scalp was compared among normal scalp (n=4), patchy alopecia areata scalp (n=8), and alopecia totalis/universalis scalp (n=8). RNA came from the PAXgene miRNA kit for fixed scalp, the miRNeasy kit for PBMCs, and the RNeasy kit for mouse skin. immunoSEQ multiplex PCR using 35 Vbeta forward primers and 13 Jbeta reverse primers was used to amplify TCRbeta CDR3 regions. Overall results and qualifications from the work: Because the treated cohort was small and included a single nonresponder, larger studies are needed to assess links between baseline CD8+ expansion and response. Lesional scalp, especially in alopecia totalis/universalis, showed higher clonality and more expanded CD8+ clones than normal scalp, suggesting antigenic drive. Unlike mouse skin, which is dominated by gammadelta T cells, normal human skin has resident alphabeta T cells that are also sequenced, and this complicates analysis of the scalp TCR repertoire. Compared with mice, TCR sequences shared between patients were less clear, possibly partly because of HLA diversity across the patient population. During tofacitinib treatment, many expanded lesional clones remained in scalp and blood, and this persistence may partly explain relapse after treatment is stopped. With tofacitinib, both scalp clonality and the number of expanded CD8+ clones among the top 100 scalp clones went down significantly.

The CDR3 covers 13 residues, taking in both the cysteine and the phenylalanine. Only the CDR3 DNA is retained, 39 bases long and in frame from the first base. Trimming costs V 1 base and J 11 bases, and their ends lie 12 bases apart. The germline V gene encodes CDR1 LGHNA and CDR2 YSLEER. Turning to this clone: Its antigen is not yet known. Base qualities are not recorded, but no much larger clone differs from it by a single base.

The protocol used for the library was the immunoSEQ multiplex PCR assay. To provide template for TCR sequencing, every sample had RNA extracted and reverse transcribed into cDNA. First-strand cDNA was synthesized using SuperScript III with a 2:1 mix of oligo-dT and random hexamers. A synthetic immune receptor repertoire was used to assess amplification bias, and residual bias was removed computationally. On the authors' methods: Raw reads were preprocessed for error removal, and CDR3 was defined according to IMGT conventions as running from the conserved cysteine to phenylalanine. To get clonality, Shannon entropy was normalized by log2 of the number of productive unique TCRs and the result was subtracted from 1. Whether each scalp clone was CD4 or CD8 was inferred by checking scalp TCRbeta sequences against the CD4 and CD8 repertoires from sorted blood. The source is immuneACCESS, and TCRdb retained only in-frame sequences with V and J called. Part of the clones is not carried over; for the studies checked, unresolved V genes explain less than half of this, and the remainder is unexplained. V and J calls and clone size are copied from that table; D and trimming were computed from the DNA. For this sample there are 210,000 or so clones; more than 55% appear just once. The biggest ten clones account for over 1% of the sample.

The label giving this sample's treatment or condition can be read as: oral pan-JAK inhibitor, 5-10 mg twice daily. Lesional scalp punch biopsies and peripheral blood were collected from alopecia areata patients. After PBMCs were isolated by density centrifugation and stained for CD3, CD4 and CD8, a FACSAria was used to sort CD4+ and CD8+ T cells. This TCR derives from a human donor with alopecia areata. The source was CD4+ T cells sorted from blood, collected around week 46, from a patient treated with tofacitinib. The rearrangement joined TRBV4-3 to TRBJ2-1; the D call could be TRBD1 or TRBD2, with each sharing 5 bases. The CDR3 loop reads CASSQGRGEKQFF. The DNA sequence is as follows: TGCGCCAGCAGCCAAGGACGAGGGGAGAAGCAGTTCTTC.